The entry below gives a single T cell receptor (beta chain) sequence along with its context. Given a much more abundant clone one base away, this may be a read error. The data were obtained in a study of molecular identifiers for immune sequencing clone quantification. Looked up from germline, CDR1 is MGHRA and CDR2 is YSYEKL. The CDR3 has 15 residues. Each CDR3 protein is one row after TCRdb ran MiXCR on the PCR reads. The sample holds nearly 650,000 distinct CDR3 sequences, about 25% seen once. Sorting defined naive CD8 T cells as CD8+CD4-CCR7+CD45RA+. The chain couples TRBV4-1 to TRBJ2-5; weak D call: TRBD1 (5 bases). The sample consisted of naive CD8+ T cells from blood, with Jurkat cell RNA spiked in. Subset noted: FACS-sorted CD8+CD4-CCR7+CD45RA+ naive T cells. This clonotype was sampled from a human donor in good health. Some libraries in this study had Jurkat cell RNA spiked in. Here the CDR3 reads CASSQGPRQQETQHF. CDR3 bases: TGCGCCAGCAGCCAAGGCCCCCGACAGCAAGAGACCCAGCACTTC.